This T cell receptor beta chain was identified during a study of human T cells and chemical hapten exposure. From germline, CDR1 is SEHNR and CDR2 FQNEAQ (reference sequence). The CDR3 totals 17 residues. Trimming shortened V by 5 bases and J by 1 base, and 20 bases separated the two germline ends. The time point was: patch test 3, about 24 weeks after DPC sensitization. Regarding treatment: therapeutic diphenylcyclopropenone sensitization with weekly scalp DPC. In TCRdb, the RACE reads were re-called with MiXCR into one record per CDR3 protein. Of over 55,000 distinct CDR3 sequences listed, over 8.5% are singletons. General study findings and limits: A positive correlation with patch test score was found for PT1 expanded TCR counts.

This clonotype was counted between two and nine times. Its target is unknown. The TCR originated in a woman in her fifties or sixties with alopecia areata. Some clones in this sample may be carry-over from other donors' samples. V gene TRBV7-9 combines with J gene TRBJ1-1; D unclear. This specimen consisted of whole blood, obtained in connection with sensitization to the hapten diphenylcyclopropenone (DPC). CDR3 in amino acids: CASSQHSSQRKNTEAFF. The CDR3 DNA reads as TGTGCCAGCAGCCAACACTCGTCCCAGAGGAAGAACACTGAAGCTTTCTTT. Complete variable domain (other parts from reference TRBV7-9 and TRBJ1-1): DTGVSQNPRHKITKRGQNVTFRCDPISEHNRLYWYRQTLGQGPEFLTYFQNEAQLEKSRLLSDRFSAERPKGSFSTLEIQRTEQGDSAMYLCASSQHSSQRKNTEAFFGQGTRLTVV.